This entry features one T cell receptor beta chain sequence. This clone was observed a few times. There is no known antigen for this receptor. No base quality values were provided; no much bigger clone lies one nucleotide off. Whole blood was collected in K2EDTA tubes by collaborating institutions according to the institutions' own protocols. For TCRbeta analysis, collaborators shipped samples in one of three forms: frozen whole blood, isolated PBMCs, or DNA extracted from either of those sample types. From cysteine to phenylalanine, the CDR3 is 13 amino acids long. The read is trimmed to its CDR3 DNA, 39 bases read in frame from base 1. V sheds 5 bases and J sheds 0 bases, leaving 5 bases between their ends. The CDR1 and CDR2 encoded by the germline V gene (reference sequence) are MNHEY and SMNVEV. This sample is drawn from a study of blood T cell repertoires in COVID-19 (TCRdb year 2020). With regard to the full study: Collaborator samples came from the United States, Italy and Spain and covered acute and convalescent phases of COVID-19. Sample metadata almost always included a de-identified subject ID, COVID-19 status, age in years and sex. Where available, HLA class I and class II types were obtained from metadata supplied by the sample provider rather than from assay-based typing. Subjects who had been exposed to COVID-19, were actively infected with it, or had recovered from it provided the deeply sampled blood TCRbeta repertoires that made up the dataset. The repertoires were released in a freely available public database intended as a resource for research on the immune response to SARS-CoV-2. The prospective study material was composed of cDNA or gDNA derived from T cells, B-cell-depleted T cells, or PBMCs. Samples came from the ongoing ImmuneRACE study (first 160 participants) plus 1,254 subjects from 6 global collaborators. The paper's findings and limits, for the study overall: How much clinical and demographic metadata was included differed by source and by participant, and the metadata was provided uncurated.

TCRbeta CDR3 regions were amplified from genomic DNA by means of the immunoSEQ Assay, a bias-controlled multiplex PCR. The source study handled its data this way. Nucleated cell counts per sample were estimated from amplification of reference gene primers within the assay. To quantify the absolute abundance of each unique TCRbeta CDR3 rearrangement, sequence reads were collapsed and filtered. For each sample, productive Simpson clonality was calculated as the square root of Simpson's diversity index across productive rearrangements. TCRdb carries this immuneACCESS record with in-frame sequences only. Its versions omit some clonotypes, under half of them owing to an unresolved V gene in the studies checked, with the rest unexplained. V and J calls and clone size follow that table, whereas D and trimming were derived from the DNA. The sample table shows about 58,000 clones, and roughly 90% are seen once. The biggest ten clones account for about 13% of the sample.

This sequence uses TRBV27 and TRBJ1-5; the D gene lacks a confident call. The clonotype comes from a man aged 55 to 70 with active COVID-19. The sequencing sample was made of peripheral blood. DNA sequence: TGTGCCAGCAGTCGCTATAGCAATCAGCCCCAGCATTTT. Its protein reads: CASSRYSNQPQHF.